This TCR beta chain appears in the sequencing data of a study of cytomegalovirus exposure and HLA in healthy donors. V shed 5 bases and J 7 bases; nucleotides not matched to a gene: 13. There are 15 residues in the CDR3. The germline CDR1 and CDR2 sequences are LGHNA and YSLEER. Both 60 Vbeta primers and 13 Jbeta primers went into the PCR. TCRdb's table, derived via immunoSEQ multiplex PCR, lists solely in-frame clones and lacks some. The sample yields approximately 97,000 clones, around four fifths seen once. To note about this clone: What it binds is not known.

Study observations and caveats: Upon later analysis, TCR association rates were observed to vary by HLA locus, being highest for DRB1 and lowest for HLA-C. A classifier reportedly called cytomegalovirus status with high sensitivity and specificity.

Material for sequencing was PBMCs. The receptor was isolated from a man in his forties or fifties in good health and CMV-seronegative. The chain links TRBV4-3 to TRBJ1-1, with 7 positions matching TRBD1. The CDR3 region is CASSDRHRGGVEAFF. In DNA form, the CDR3 reads TGCGCCAGCAGCGATAGACACAGGGGCGGTGTTGAAGCTTTCTTT.